These 20 T cell receptor beta chains were all obtained from the same sample, sequenced in a study of beta chain features in type 1 diabetes. The study reverse transcribed the entire isolated RNA, so it sequenced expressed TCRB transcripts. Here immunoSEQ multiplex PCR was the method, and the copy in TCRdb shows in-frame clones only, minus some. The data contain a few hundred thousand clones, less than 20% of them singletons. Sequencing was carried out using naive CD4+ T cells from blood. The receptor source for this set is a woman younger than 30 in good health.

The sample holds a few counts of this clone. The chain is built from TRBV9 and TRBJ2-7, with D possibly being TRBD1 (5 bases). The ends were cut back, 0 bases at V and 5 bases at J, with 9 bases in the middle. Germline lookup yields CDR1 SGDLS and CDR2 YYNGEE. The CDR3 is 13 residues long. For the CDR3, the DNA is TGTGCCAGCAGCGTAGTGTTAGGGGACGAGCAGTACTTC. This encodes CASSVVLGDEQYF.

The rearrangement uses TRBV9 and TRBJ2-7; 7 nucleotides match TRBD2. The trim removed 4 bases at V and 3 bases at J, leaving 10 bases unmatched. CDR1 SGDLS and CDR2 YYNGEE come from the germline V gene. The CDR3 is 15 amino acids. The CDR3 protein is CASSSEGLADYEQYF. The CDR3 nucleotides are TGTGCCAGCAGCTCCGAGGGGCTAGCGGACTACGAGCAGTACTTC.

This clone has more than one count but fewer than ten. V is TRBV29-1 and J is TRBJ2-7; 8 positions agree with TRBD2. V lost 5 bases and J lost 3; bases outside the gene matches: 18. The germline CDR1 and CDR2 sequences are SQVTM and ANQGSEA. The CDR3 consists of 17 residues. This chain's CDR3 is CSVRGSTSGPNLYEQYF. CDR3 in DNA: TGCAGCGTTCGAGGGAGCACTAGCGGACCAAACCTCTACGAGCAGTACTTC.

This chain uses TRBV4-1 with TRBJ2-5; TRBD2 agrees at 10 bases. The CDR3 sequence is 14 residues long. The germline CDR1 and CDR2 sequences are MGHRA and YSYEKL. Trimming removed 1 base from V and 5 bases from J; junction bases left unmatched: 1. The CDR3 bases are TGCGCCAGCAGCCAAGCTAGCGGGAGTGAGACCCAGTACTTC. This gives the protein CASSQASGSETQYF.

The sample holds a few counts of this clone. The CDR3 DNA reads TGTGCCAGTAGTGCCAGAGGGACATCACAAGAGACCCAGTACTTC. It yields the protein CASSARGTSQETQYF. The J gene is TRBJ2-5, the V gene TRBV19; maybe TRBD1 (6 bases). V was shortened by 5 bases and J by 2 bases, with 15 bases between the two germline ends. The germline gives CDR1 LNHDA, CDR2 SQIVND (reference sequence). CDR3 length: 15 amino acids.

V is TRBV29-1 and J is TRBJ2-7; tentatively, D is TRBD1 (6 bases). With 7 bases removed from V and 2 bases from J, the gap between germline ends came to 15 bases. The CDR3 is 13 amino acids. Germline lookup yields CDR1 SQVTM and CDR2 ANQGSEA. The CDR3, as DNA: TGCAGCGCTGCCCCGGACAGTACCTACGAGCAGTACTTC. Its protein product is CSAAPDSTYEQYF.

This clone was counted only a few times. CDR3 sequence (DNA): TGTGCCAGCTCACAGGACAACTCCTACAATGAGCAGTTCTTC. Its translation: CASSQDNSYNEQFF. The V gene is TRBV18, the J gene TRBJ2-1; possibly TRBD1 for D (5 bases). Germline V gene data show CDR1 as KGHSH and CDR2 as LQKENI. The CDR3 has 14 residues. The germline V and J ends were trimmed by 4 bases and 0 bases, with 7 bases remaining between them.

The chain has TRBV7-8 and TRBJ2-5; D is uncertain. Per germline, CDR1 SGHVS and CDR2 FQNEAQ. The CDR3 totals 15 residues. Trimming cost V 5 bases and J 4 bases, with 17 bases left between them. For the CDR3, the DNA is TGTGCCAGCAGCCTGGAGCGCCCCAGAGGAGAGACCCAGTACTTC. This gives the protein CASSLERPRGETQYF.

The chain combines TRBV5-1 with TRBJ1-6, with 7 bases aligning to TRBD1. The CDR3 is 15 residues long. Germline V CDR1 and CDR2: SGHRS, YFSETQ. Losses at the gene ends were 6 bases for V and 7 bases for J; bases not matched to a gene: 10. The CDR3 sequence is CASTFEGAGNSPLHF. In DNA form, the CDR3 reads TGCGCCAGCACCTTCGAGGGGGCTGGGAATTCACCCCTCCACTTT.

V gene TRBV2 combines with J gene TRBJ2-5; TRBD1 matches at 8 bases. In germline, CDR1 is SNHLY, CDR2 FYNNEI. The CDR3 sequence is 13 residues long. V trimming: 8 bases; J trimming: 5 bases; junction bases outside the gene matches: 7. The CDR3 DNA follows: TGTGCCAGCGGCACAGGGGGTTACGAGACCCAGTACTTC. It translates to CASGTGGYETQYF.

In its sample, this clone was seen a few times. The CDR3 region is CASSITGTIGDYGYTF. The CDR3 nucleotides are TGTGCCAGTAGTATAACCGGGACTATCGGGGACTATGGCTACACCTTC. V gene TRBV19 combines with J gene TRBJ1-2; D perhaps matches TRBD1 (5 bases). The V and J ends lost 2 bases and 3 bases respectively, with 16 bases between them. The CDR3 contains 16 residues. Germline CDR1 reads LNHDA; CDR2 reads SQIVND (reference sequence).

J is TRBJ2-3 and V is TRBV5-1; no clear D gene. Trimming removed 2 bases at V and 4 bases at J, with 8 bases between. Per germline, CDR1 SGHRS and CDR2 YFSETQ. The CDR3 runs 13 residues. The CDR3 bases are TGCGCCAGCAGCTTAATAGTCGCAGATACGCAGTATTTT. Residues: CASSLIVADTQYF.

This clone has a handful of counts. The chain combines TRBV7-9 with TRBJ2-1, with D perhaps TRBD1 (8 bases). The V end lost 5 bases, the J end lost 7 bases, and 18 bases lay between the germline ends. Germline lookup yields CDR1 SEHNR and CDR2 FQNEAQ (reference sequence). The CDR3 consists of 15 residues. CDR3 DNA sequence: TGTGCCAGCAGCGCAAAAGGACAGGGAGGGAATGAGCAGTTCTTC. Its protein product is CASSAKGQGGNEQFF.

The chain is built from TRBV5-4 and TRBJ1-2, with D hard to call. Germline CDR1 reads SGHNT; CDR2 reads YYREEE (reference sequence). Trimming stripped 4 bases from V and 4 bases from J, with 14 bases between. CDR3 length equals 14 residues. The CDR3 region has the DNA TGTGCCAGCAGCCCCCCCCAAGCCGGCTATGGCTACACCTTC. It is translated as CASSPPQAGYGYTF.

The V call is TRBV9, the J call TRBJ2-1; TRBD2 aligns across 11 bases. The germline V gene has CDR1 SGDLS and CDR2 YYNGEE. CDR3 length: 17 residues. Losses at the gene ends were 3 bases for V and 0 bases for J; bases not matched to a gene: 5. As DNA, the CDR3 is TGTGCCAGCAGCGCAATGGGGACTAGCGGCTCCTACAATGAGCAGTTCTTC. Translated: CASSAMGTSGSYNEQFF. The full variable domain, with the rest looked up from reference TRBV9 and TRBJ2-1, is DSGVTQTPKHLITATGQRVTLRCSPRSGDLSVYWYQQSLDQGLQFLIQYYNGEERAKGNILERFSAQQFPDLHSELNLSSLELGDSALYFCASSAMGTSGSYNEQFFGPGTRLTVL.

This clone has only a few counts. At one boundary the junction diverges from the germline segment, which might be a read error. This chain connects TRBV18 to TRBJ2-5; 8 nucleotides line up with TRBD1. The CDR3 loop spans 14 amino acids. CDR1 is KGHSH and CDR2 is LQKENI in the germline V gene. The CDR3 sequence: CASSPQTGDETQYF. The DNA for the CDR3 is TGTGCCAGCTCGCCACAGACAGGGGACGAGACCCAGTACTTC.

The J gene is TRBJ1-6, the V gene TRBV18; tentatively, D is TRBD1 (6 bases). Between the trimmed V and J ends, which lost 6 bases and 8 bases, there was a span of 14 bases. The CDR3 runs to 14 residues. Germline lookup yields CDR1 KGHSH and CDR2 LQKENI. This chain's CDR3 is CASSTQGEDSPLHF. The CDR3 nucleotides read TGTGCCAGCTCTACACAGGGCGAGGATTCACCCCTCCACTTT.

This clone was counted between two and nine times. V usage is TRBV7-3 and J usage is TRBJ2-3; a weak D match, TRBD1 (6 bases). Germline lookup yields CDR1 SGHTA and CDR2 FQGTGA. V was trimmed by 5 bases and J by 6 bases, leaving 21 bases between them. The CDR3 length is 16 residues. CDR3 amino acids: CASSPRQALTADTQYF. The CDR3 DNA reads TGTGCCAGCAGCCCAAGACAGGCTTTAACAGCGGATACGCAGTATTTT.

V usage is TRBV6-1 and J usage is TRBJ2-7; possibly TRBD1 for D (5 bases). V was clipped by 2 bases and J by 5 bases, with 16 bases between them. The CDR3 spans 15 residues. CDR1 MNHNS and CDR2 SASEGT come from the germline V gene. The CDR3, as DNA: TGTGCCAGCAGTGAACAGGCAGGGTTGATGGACGAGCAGTACTTC. It codes for CASSEQAGLMDEQYF.

The gene calls are TRBV6-5 and TRBJ1-3; no firm D call. The germline V and J ends were trimmed by 2 bases and 8 bases, with 13 bases remaining between them. Germline CDR1 is MNHEY and CDR2 is SVGAGI. The CDR3 is 14 amino acids. DNA of the CDR3: TGTGCCAGCAGTTACGGGTGGCGTCGGGACACCATATATTTT. It specifies CASSYGWRRDTIYF.